What follows are 15 T cell receptor beta chains derived from one specimen sequenced in a study of response to subunit inactivated influenza vaccine. TCRdb fed the RT-PCR reads into MiXCR, producing one record per CDR3 protein. The sample gives about 650,000 distinct CDR3 sequences, approximately 14% of which show up once; less than 9% is in the top ten. Sequencing used PBMCs from blood, obtained 14 days before vaccination. These TCRs come from a man aged 50 to 60 who received an inactivated influenza vaccine.

The chain carries TRBV24-1 and TRBJ2-1; the D gene is possibly TRBD2 (5 bases). The germline V and J ends were trimmed by 5 bases and 5 bases, with 12 bases remaining between them. This CDR3 is 14 amino acids long. Germline lookup yields CDR1 KGHDR and CDR2 SFDVKD. The CDR3 region has the DNA TGTGCCACCAGTGTCAGAGGGCGGGACAATGAGCAGTTCTTC. Protein product: CATSVRGRDNEQFF.

This clonotype showed up just a few times. This rearrangement joins TRBV12-3 or TRBV12-4 to TRBJ2-1; D is unresolved. The V gene lost 0 bases and the J gene lost 7 bases, with 7 bases spanning the gap. The CDR3 covers 13 residues. The CDR3 is CASSLARRNEQFF. For the CDR3, the DNA is TGTGCCAGCAGTTTAGCCAGGCGGAATGAGCAGTTCTTC.

This clonotype was observed a few times. The chain employs TRBV29-1 and TRBJ1-4; TRBD1 matches at 9 bases. CDR1 and CDR2 from the germline V gene are SQVTM and ANQGSEA. There are 13 residues in the CDR3. The V and J ends lost 7 bases and 5 bases, in that order; junction bases with no gene match: 5. The CDR3 is CSALGQGNEKLFF. The CDR3 coding sequence is TGCAGCGCCCTCGGACAGGGGAATGAAAAACTGTTTTTT.

This sequence joins TRBV13 and TRBJ1-6; D perhaps matches TRBD1 (6 bases). V dropped 2 bases and J dropped 6 bases, with 14 bases sitting between them. CDR1 is PRHDT, CDR2 FYEKMQ, per germline (reference sequence). This CDR3 region has 16 residues. This chain's CDR3 is CASSLLGVQGNSPLHF. CDR3 nucleotides: TGTGCCAGCAGCTTACTAGGGGTACAGGGTAATTCACCCCTCCACTTT.

This clonotype was seen just once. This chain uses TRBV4-2 with TRBJ1-4; 8 nucleotides agree with TRBD1. This CDR3 region has 15 residues. Unmatched junction bases numbered 7, after V lost 3 bases and J lost 7 bases. Germline V gene lookup returns CDR1 LGHNA and CDR2 YNFKEQ. The CDR3 coding sequence is TGTGCCAGCAGCCACGACAGGGGCCGTGGTGAAAAACTGTTTTTT. This sequence encodes CASSHDRGRGEKLFF.

This clonotype was observed a few times. V gene TRBV5-1 combines with J gene TRBJ1-2; possible D gene TRBD1, 6 bases. V lost 3 bases and J 4 bases, leaving 16 bases between the germline ends. Germline CDR1 is SGHRS and CDR2 is YFSETQ. The length of the CDR3 is 15 residues. CDR3 protein: CASSSTGQGPYGYTF. CDR3 DNA sequence: TGCGCCAGCAGCTCCACAGGGCAGGGACCCTATGGCTACACCTTC. The whole variable domain, filled in from reference TRBV5-1 and TRBJ1-2, reads KAGVTQTPRYLIKTRGQQVTLSCSPISGHRSVSWYQQTPGQGLQFLFEYFSETQRNKGNFPGRFSGRQFSNSRSEMNVSTLELGDSALYLCASSSTGQGPYGYTFGSGTRLTVV.

The genes are TRBV28 and TRBJ1-5; possible D gene TRBD1, 5 bases. The V end lost 2 bases, the J end lost 5 bases, and 19 bases lay between the germline ends. Germline V gives CDR1 MDHEN, CDR2 SYDVKM. The CDR3 sequence is 17 residues long. CDR3 in amino acids: CASSLGGSNVVHQPQHF. For the CDR3, the DNA is TGTGCCAGCAGTTTAGGGGGATCGAATGTGGTGCATCAGCCCCAGCATTTT.

The chain is built from TRBV7-9 and TRBJ2-7, with unresolved D. CDR3 size: 13 residues. Trimming pared 5 bases from V and 6 bases from J, leaving 14 bases between. CDR1 SEHNR and CDR2 FQNEAQ come from the germline V gene (reference sequence). The CDR3, as DNA: TGTGCCAGCAGCGGGCAGTCTTTCGGCGAGCAGTACTTC. Residues: CASSGQSFGEQYF.

This clonotype has only one observation. The chain recombines TRBV7-3 with TRBJ2-1; D is possibly TRBD2 (6 bases). Germline-derived CDR1 and CDR2 are SGHTA and FQGTGA. The CDR3 length is 15 residues. Trimming stripped 4 bases from V and 5 bases from J, with 15 bases between. CDR3 sequence reads: CASSSGGDPNNEQFF. The CDR3 bases are TGTGCCAGCAGCTCGGGCGGGGACCCGAACAATGAGCAGTTCTTC.

This clonotype was seen a few times. The V call is TRBV6-1, the J call TRBJ1-6, with D hard to call. This CDR3 has 16 residues. Germline V lookup: CDR1 MNHNS, CDR2 SASEGT. Trimming shortened V by 6 bases and J by 0 bases, and 12 bases separated the two germline ends. CDR3 DNA: TGTGCCAGCAGCAGCGACCTCCGCTCCTATAATTCACCCCTCCACTTT. Amino acid sequence: CASSSDLRSYNSPLHF.

This clonotype was found many times. The chain carries TRBV4-3 and TRBJ2-7; 7 nucleotides match TRBD1. The CDR3 covers 14 residues. CDR1 is LGHNA, CDR2 YSLEER, per germline. Trimming cost V 5 bases and J 4 bases; bases outside gene matches: 8. The chain's CDR3 is CASSTRQGPYEQYF. The CDR3, as DNA: TGCGCCAGCAGCACCCGACAGGGACCTTACGAGCAGTACTTC.

This clonotype was counted between two and nine times. The chain employs TRBV4-3 and TRBJ2-5; 8 bases are a match to TRBD2. There are 15 residues in the CDR3. J was trimmed by 2 bases and V by 0 bases; bases with no gene match: 2. The germline gives CDR1 LGHNA, CDR2 YSLEER. The DNA for the CDR3 is TGCGCCAGCAGCCAAGAAACTAGCGGTCAAGAGACCCAGTACTTC. Translation gives CASSQETSGQETQYF.

The rearrangement uses TRBV3-1 and TRBJ2-5; TRBD1 or TRBD2 may be the D gene (6 bases each). Deletions cut 1 base from V and 4 bases from J, with 13 bases between. Germline-derived CDR1 and CDR2 are LGHDT and YNNKEL (reference sequence). The length of the CDR3 is 15 residues. The CDR3 DNA reads TGTGCCAGCAGCCAAGCTTCCGGGGGCGGAGAGACCCAGTACTTC. Encoded protein: CASSQASGGGETQYF.

V is TRBV24-1 and J is TRBJ2-3; TRBD1 matches at 8 bases. V trimming: 4 bases; J trimming: 3 bases; junction bases outside the gene matches: 14. The CDR3 contains 18 residues. CDR1 is KGHDR, CDR2 SFDVKD, per germline. The CDR3 sequence is CATSDPSGRGLATDTQYF. The CDR3 DNA reads TGTGCCACCAGTGACCCCTCAGGCAGGGGGCTCGCAACAGATACGCAGTATTTT.

This chain's CDR3 is CASSSLAGRTYNEQFF. The CDR3 coding sequence is TGTGCCAGCAGTTCGCTAGCGGGCCGGACCTACAATGAGCAGTTCTTC. V and J are TRBV6-2 or TRBV6-3 and TRBJ2-1, with TRBD2 matching 8 bases. This CDR3 is 16 amino acids long. Germline CDR1 reads MNHEY; CDR2 reads SVGEGT. V dropped 4 bases and J dropped 2; count of bases not matched to a gene: 7.